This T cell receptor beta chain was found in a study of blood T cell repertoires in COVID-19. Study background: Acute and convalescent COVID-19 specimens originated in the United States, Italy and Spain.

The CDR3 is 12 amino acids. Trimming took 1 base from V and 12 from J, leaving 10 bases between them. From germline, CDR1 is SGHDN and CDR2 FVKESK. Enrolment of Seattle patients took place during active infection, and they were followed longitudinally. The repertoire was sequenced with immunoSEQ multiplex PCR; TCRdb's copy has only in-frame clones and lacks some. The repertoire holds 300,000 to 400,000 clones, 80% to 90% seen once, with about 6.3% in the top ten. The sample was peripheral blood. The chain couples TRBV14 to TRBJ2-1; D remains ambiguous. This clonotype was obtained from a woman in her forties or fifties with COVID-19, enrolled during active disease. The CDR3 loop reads CASSQVGVMQFF. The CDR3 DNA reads TGTGCCAGCAGCCAAGTCGGAGTCATGCAGTTCTTC.